The 20 T cell receptor beta chains presented below share a single source sample, sequenced in a study of neurological immune-mediated disorders. TCRdb used MiXCR to reprocess the 5' RACE reads, holding one entry per CDR3 protein. The table includes approximately 130,000 distinct CDR3 sequences, more than 2.5% detected once. Sequencing was performed on PBMCs. Every receptor here comes from a woman aged 25 to 45 with multiple sclerosis.

Remarks on this clonotype: Since no conserved phenylalanine or tryptophan closes the CDR3, a read error is the likely cause. The chain uses TRBV7-9 and TRBJ2-5; 9 bases fit TRBD1. Germline V lookup: CDR1 SEHNR, CDR2 FQNEAQ (reference sequence). Trimming cost V 5 bases and J 5 bases; bases outside gene matches: 9. The CDR3 is 15 residues long. Here the CDR3 reads CASSPGQGPAETQYN. The CDR3 nucleotides read TGTGCCAGCAGCCCGGGACAGGGTCCGGCGGAGACCCAGTACAAC.

This clonotype was seen at least ten times. V gene TRBV2 combines with J gene TRBJ2-7; D is ambiguous. Germline V gene lookup returns CDR1 SNHLY and CDR2 FYNNEI. Deletions cut 7 bases from V and 0 bases from J, with 13 bases between. This CDR3 spans 14 amino acids. The CDR3 is CASKATLFSYEQYF. DNA of the CDR3: TGTGCCAGCAAGGCTACCCTCTTCTCCTACGAGCAGTACTTC.

This clonotype showed up many times. V is TRBV12-3 or TRBV12-4 and J is TRBJ1-3; D is possibly TRBD1 (5 bases). The V end was cut by 6 bases, the J end by 0 bases, with 15 bases between. The CDR3 is made up of 16 amino acids. CDR3 DNA sequence: TGTGCCAGCAGGCGAACTGACAGTCCCTCTGGAAACACCATATATTTT. The encoded protein is CASRRTDSPSGNTIYF.

This clonotype occurred many times. This chain joins TRBV9 and TRBJ2-7; 7 bases are a match to TRBD1. Germline V gene data show CDR1 as SGDLS and CDR2 as YYNGEE. The ends lost 0 bases at V and 5 bases at J; junction bases unmatched: 11. This CDR3 spans 16 amino acids. The CDR3 DNA follows: TGTGCCAGCAGCGTAGGAGACAGGGCGGTGGGTCACGAGCAGTACTTC. Amino acid sequence: CASSVGDRAVGHEQYF.

This clonotype was counted many times. CDR3 region: CASSRRGDSGSSGANVLTF. The CDR3 DNA reads TGTGCCAGCAGCAGGCGCGGGGACAGCGGCTCTTCTGGGGCCAACGTCCTGACTTTC. This rearrangement joins TRBV7-9 to TRBJ2-6; D is perhaps TRBD1 (7 bases). The CDR3 consists of 19 residues. Trimming pared 5 bases from V and 1 base from J, leaving 21 bases between. Germline lookup yields CDR1 SEHNR and CDR2 FQNEAQ (reference sequence).

This clonotype has ten or more counts. V gene TRBV20-1 combines with J gene TRBJ1-1, with D uncertain. This CDR3 comprises 14 residues. Germline V gene sequence: CDR1 DFQATT, CDR2 SNEGSKA (reference sequence). Trimming left V 2 bases short and J 6 bases short, with 16 bases between. The CDR3 spells CSARPTAGISEAFF. The DNA of the CDR3 is TGCAGTGCTAGACCGACGGCGGGGATATCTGAAGCTTTCTTT.

In this sample, this clonotype turned up many times. The chain combines TRBV20-1 with TRBJ1-5; 8 bases align to TRBD1. The CDR3 totals 14 residues. V gave up 5 bases and J gave up 7 bases; unmatched junction bases: 10. Germline V gene sequence: CDR1 DFQATT, CDR2 SNEGSKA (reference sequence). CDR3 protein: CSAARDRGRQPQHF. CDR3 bases: TGCAGTGCTGCGCGTGACAGGGGAAGGCAGCCCCAGCATTTT.

This clonotype was detected only a few times. CDR3 sequence (DNA): TGTGCCAGCTCACCACGGCAGCAGAACGAGCAGTACTTC. Translation: CASSPRQQNEQYF. V and J are TRBV18 and TRBJ2-7, with D unresolved. V was clipped by 1 base and J by 5 bases, with 9 bases between them. The CDR3 is made up of 13 amino acids. CDR1 is KGHSH, CDR2 LQKENI, per germline. Supplemented by reference TRBV18 and TRBJ2-7, the full variable domain reads NAGVMQNPRHLVRRRGQEARLRCSPMKGHSHVYWYRQLPEEGLKFMVYLQKENIIDESGMPKERFSAEFPKEGPSILRIQQVVRGDSAAYFCASSPRQQNEQYFGPGTRLTVT.

This clonotype came up many times. The V and J genes are TRBV20-1 and TRBJ1-1; 7 bases are shared with TRBD1. V was clipped by 4 bases and J by 6 bases; unmatched bases: 17. Per germline, CDR1 DFQATT and CDR2 SNEGSKA (reference sequence). The CDR3 is 16 residues long. The CDR3 is CSAKNPLRQGRAEAFF. The CDR3, as DNA: TGCAGTGCTAAAAACCCACTTAGACAGGGTCGGGCTGAAGCTTTCTTT.

In its sample, this clonotype was seen a few times. In DNA form, the CDR3 reads TGCAGTGCCCCCTTGGGCGGGGAGCTGTTTTTT. As protein: CSAPLGGELFF. The V and J genes are TRBV20-1 and TRBJ2-2, with D uncertain. The germline V gene has CDR1 DFQATT and CDR2 SNEGSKA (reference sequence). The CDR3 spans 11 residues. The V end lost 6 bases, the J end lost 7 bases, and 9 bases lay between the germline ends.

This clonotype came up many times. The chain has TRBV7-9 and TRBJ1-1; D not resolved. This CDR3 has 17 amino acids. V lost 4 bases and J lost 0, with 18 bases in between. Germline lookup yields CDR1 SEHNR and CDR2 FQNEAQ (reference sequence). The CDR3 spells CASSSPVGATMNTEAFF. The CDR3 nucleotides are TGTGCCAGCAGCTCACCTGTTGGCGCTACGATGAACACTGAAGCTTTCTTT.

This clonotype was observed many times. This sequence joins TRBV10-3 and TRBJ2-1, with 7 bases identical to TRBD2. Germline V lookup: CDR1 ENHRY, CDR2 SYGVKD. The CDR3 sequence is 15 residues long. J was trimmed by 2 bases and V by 5 bases; bases with no gene match: 6. Written as DNA, the CDR3 is TGTGCCATCAGTCCGGTGGGGGGGACCTACAATGAGCAGTTCTTC. This encodes CAISPVGGTYNEQFF.

In its sample, this clonotype was seen many times. The gene calls are TRBV3-1 and TRBJ2-7, with TRBD1 as a possible D gene (6 bases). The germline CDR1 and CDR2 sequences are LGHDT and YNNKEL (reference sequence). This CDR3 has 15 amino acids. V lost 1 base to trimming and J lost 5 bases, with 15 bases between them. CDR3 nucleotides: TGTGCCAGCAGCCAAGTGAGGGGGTTGAGAGACGAGCAGTACTTC. Translation: CASSQVRGLRDEQYF.

Many counts were recorded for this clonotype. The genes are TRBV5-1 and TRBJ2-7; 9 nucleotides line up with TRBD1. There are 15 residues in the CDR3. The germline CDR1 and CDR2 sequences are SGHRS and YFSETQ. J lost 6 bases, V lost 3 bases, and 10 bases had no gene match. This CDR3 reads CASSSEGDRVREQYF. The CDR3 DNA reads TGCGCCAGCAGCTCTGAGGGGGACAGGGTACGCGAGCAGTACTTC.

This clonotype was detected many times. This rearrangement joins TRBV12-3 or TRBV12-4 to TRBJ2-7; D is uncertain. V was pared by 0 bases and J by 2 bases, with 5 bases between. CDR3 length: 13 residues. Written as DNA, the CDR3 is TGTGCCAGCAGTTTAGCAGATACCTACGAGCAGTACTTC. Residues: CASSLADTYEQYF.

This clonotype was observed at least ten times. The CDR3: CASGPGLGYNEQFF. Written as DNA, the CDR3 is TGTGCCAGCGGACCGGGACTCGGTTACAATGAGCAGTTCTTC. J is TRBJ2-1 and V is TRBV2; D perhaps matches TRBD2 (6 bases). Germline V gene sequence: CDR1 SNHLY, CDR2 FYNNEI. The CDR3 is 14 amino acids. Trimming took off 8 bases at V and 4 bases at J, with 15 bases between the two ends.

The chain joins TRBV12-5 to TRBJ2-1; no firm D call. The CDR3 runs 13 residues. From germline, CDR1 is LGHNT and CDR2 FRNRAP. V was cut by 8 bases and J by 8 bases, with 16 bases left in between. Here the CDR3 DNA reads TGTGCTAGTTGCACCGCCCTACGGGATGAGCAGTTCTTC. Protein: CASCTALRDEQFF.

The sample holds many counts of this clonotype. CDR3 region: CASSLGITPSGISSGANVLTF. CDR3 in DNA: TGCGCCAGCAGCTTGGGCATCACCCCGAGCGGGATCTCCTCTGGGGCCAACGTCCTGACTTTC. The chain couples TRBV5-1 to TRBJ2-6; 7 bases agree with TRBD2. Germline CDR1 SGHRS, CDR2 YFSETQ. This CDR3 spans 21 amino acids. Trimming at V came to 0 bases and at J to 0 bases, leaving 15 bases not matched to a gene.

At least ten counts were recorded for this clonotype. The chain has TRBV5-1 and TRBJ2-3, with D maybe TRBD2 (7 bases). V lost 4 bases, J lost 2 bases, and 11 bases lay in between. Germline V CDR1 and CDR2: SGHRS, YFSETQ. The CDR3 has 14 residues. The CDR3 here is CASSGGAPTDTQYF. The CDR3 region has the DNA TGCGCCAGCAGCGGGGGGGCCCCCACAGATACGCAGTATTTT.

This clonotype was recorded many times. The chain uses TRBV5-1 and TRBJ1-6; perhaps TRBD1 as D (6 bases). CDR1 and CDR2 (germline): SGHRS, YFSETQ. Between the trimmed V and J ends, which lost 0 bases and 5 bases, there was a span of 12 bases. The CDR3 extends over 16 amino acids. The DNA of the CDR3 is TGCGCCAGCAGCTTGGAAGGGGGGGCAAATAATTCACCCCTCCACTTT. Translated, it gives CASSLEGGANNSPLHF.